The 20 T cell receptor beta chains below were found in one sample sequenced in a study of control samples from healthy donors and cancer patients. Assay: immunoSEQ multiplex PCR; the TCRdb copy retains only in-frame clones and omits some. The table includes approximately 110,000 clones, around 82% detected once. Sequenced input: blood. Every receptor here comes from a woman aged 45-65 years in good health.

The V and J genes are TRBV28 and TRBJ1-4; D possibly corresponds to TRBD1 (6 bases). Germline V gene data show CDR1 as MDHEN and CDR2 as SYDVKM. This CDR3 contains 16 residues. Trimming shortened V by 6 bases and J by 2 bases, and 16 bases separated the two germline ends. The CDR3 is CASRGASRATNEKLFF. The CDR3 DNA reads TGTGCCAGCAGGGGGGCATCCCGGGCCACTAATGAAAAACTGTTTTTT.

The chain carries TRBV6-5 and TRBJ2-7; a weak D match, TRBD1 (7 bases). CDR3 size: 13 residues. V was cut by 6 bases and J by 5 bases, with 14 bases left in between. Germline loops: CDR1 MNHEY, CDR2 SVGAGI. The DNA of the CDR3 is TGTGCCAGCAGATCGACAGGGAGGCACGAGCAGTACTTC. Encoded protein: CASRSTGRHEQYF.

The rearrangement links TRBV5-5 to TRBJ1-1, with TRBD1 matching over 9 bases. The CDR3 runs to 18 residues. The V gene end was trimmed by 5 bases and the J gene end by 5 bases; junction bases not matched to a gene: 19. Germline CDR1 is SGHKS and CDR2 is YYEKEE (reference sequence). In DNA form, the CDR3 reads TGTGCCAGCAGTCGTCTCATTCGGGACAGGGTTGTGGAGACTGAAGCTTTCTTT. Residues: CASSRLIRDRVVETEAFF. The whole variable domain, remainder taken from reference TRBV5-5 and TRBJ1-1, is DAGVTQSPTHLIKTRGQQVTLRCSPISGHKSVSWYQQVLGQGPQFIFQYYEKEERGRGNFPDRFSARQFPNYSSELNVNALLLGDSALYLCASSRLIRDRVVETEAFFGQGTRLTVV.

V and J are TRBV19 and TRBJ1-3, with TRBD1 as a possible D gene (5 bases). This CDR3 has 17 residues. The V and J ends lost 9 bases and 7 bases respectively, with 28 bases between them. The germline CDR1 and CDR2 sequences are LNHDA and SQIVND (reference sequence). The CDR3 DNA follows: TGTGCCAGCGAGCGAGTCTCTCGGGGCCTTGCAGGGAACACCATATATTTT. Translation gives CASERVSRGLAGNTIYF.

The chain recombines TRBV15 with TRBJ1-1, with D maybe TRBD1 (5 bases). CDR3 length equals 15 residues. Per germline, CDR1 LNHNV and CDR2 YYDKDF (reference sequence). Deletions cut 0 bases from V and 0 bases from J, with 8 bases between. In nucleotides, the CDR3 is TGTGCCACCAGCAGAGATCCAGGGATGAACACTGAAGCTTTCTTT. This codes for CATSRDPGMNTEAFF.

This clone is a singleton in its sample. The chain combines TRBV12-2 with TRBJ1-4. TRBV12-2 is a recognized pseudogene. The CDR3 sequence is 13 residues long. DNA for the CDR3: TGTGCAAGTTGTTGGAGGGCAGAGGAAAAACTGTTTTTT. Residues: CASCWRAEEKLFF.

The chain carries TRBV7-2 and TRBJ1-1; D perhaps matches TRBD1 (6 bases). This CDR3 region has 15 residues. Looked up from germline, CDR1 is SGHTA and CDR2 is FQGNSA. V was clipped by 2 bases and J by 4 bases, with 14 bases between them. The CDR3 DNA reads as TGTGCCAGCAGCTTATTGGGGGCCCCGAGCACTGAAGCTTTCTTT. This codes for CASSLLGAPSTEAFF.

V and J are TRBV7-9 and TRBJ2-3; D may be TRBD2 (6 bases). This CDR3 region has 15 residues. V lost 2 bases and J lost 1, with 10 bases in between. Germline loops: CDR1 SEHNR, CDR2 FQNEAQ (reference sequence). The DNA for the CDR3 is TGTGCCAGCAGCTTAAATACGGGGGGCACAGATACGCAGTATTTT. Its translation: CASSLNTGGTDTQYF. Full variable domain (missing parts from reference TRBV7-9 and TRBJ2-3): DTGVSQNPRHKITKRGQNVTFRCDPISEHNRLYWYRQTLGQGPEFLTYFQNEAQLEKSRLLSDRFSAERPKGSFSTLEIQRTEQGDSAMYLCASSLNTGGTDTQYFGPGTRLTVL.

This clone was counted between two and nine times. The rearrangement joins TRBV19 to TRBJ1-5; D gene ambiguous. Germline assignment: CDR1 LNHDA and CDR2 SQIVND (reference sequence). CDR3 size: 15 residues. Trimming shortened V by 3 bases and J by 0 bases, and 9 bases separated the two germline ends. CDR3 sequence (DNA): TGTGCCAGTAGTATTTGGGCCAATAGCAATCAGCCCCAGCATTTT. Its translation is CASSIWANSNQPQHF.

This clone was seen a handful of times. This CDR3 reads CATSRDRTVYGYTF. CDR3 sequence (DNA): TGTGCCACCAGCAGAGATAGGACAGTCTATGGCTACACCTTC. The chain combines TRBV15 with TRBJ1-2; tentative D call: TRBD1 (6 bases). Germline V lookup: CDR1 LNHNV, CDR2 YYDKDF (reference sequence). V was pared by 0 bases and J by 4 bases, with 9 bases between. The CDR3 extends over 14 amino acids.

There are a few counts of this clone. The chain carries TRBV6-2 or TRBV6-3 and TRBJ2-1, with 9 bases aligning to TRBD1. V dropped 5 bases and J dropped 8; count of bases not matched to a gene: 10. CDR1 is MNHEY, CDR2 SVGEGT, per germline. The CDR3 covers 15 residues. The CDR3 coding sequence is TGTGCCAGCAGTACTGTGGGACAGGGTTTATATGAGCAGTTCTTC. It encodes CASSTVGQGLYEQFF.

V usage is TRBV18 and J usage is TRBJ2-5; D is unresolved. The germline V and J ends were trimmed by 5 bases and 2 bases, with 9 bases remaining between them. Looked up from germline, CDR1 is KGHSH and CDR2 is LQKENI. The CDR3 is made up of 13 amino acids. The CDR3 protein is CASSSSTQETQYF. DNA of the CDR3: TGTGCCAGCTCATCCTCGACACAAGAGACCCAGTACTTC.

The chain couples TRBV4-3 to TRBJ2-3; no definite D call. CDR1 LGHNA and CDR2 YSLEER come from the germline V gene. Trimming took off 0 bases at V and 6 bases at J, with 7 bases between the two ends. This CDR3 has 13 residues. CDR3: CASSQELGDTQYF. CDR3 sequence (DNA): TGCGCCAGCAGCCAAGAATTGGGGGATACGCAGTATTTT.

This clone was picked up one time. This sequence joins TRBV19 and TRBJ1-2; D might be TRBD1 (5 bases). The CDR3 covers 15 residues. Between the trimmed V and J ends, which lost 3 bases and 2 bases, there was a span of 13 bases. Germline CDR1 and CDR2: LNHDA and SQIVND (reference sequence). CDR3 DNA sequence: TGTGCCAGTAGTATTGTTGGGGGAACGAACTATGGCTACACCTTC. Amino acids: CASSIVGGTNYGYTF.

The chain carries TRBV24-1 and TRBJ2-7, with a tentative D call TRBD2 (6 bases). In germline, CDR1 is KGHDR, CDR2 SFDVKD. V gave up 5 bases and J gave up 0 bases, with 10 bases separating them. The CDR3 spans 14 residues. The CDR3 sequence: CATSGTGASYEQYF. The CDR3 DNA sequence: TGTGCCACCAGTGGGACGGGAGCCTCCTACGAGCAGTACTTC.

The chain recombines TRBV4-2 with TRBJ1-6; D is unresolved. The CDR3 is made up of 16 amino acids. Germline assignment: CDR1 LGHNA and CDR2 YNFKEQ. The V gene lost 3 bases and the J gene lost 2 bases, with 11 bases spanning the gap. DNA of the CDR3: TGTGCCAGCAGCCACTCCACCTCGGCCTATAATTCACCCCTCCACTTT. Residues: CASSHSTSAYNSPLHF.

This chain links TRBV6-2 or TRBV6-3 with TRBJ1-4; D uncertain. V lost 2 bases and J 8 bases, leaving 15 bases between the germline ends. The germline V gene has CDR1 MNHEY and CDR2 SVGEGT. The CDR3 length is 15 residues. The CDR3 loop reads CASSYAGRPQEKLFF. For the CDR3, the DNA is TGTGCCAGCAGTTACGCTGGACGGCCCCAAGAAAAACTGTTTTTT.

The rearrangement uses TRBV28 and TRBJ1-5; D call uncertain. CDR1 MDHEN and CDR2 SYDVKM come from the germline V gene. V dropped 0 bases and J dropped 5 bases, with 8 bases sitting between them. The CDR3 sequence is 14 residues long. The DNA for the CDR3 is TGTGCCAGCAGTTTATGGGCGGGAGATCAGCCCCAGCATTTT. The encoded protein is CASSLWAGDQPQHF.

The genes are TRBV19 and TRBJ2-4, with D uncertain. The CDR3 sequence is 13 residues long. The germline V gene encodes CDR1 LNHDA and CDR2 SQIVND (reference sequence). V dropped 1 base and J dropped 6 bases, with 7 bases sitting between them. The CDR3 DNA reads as TGTGCCAGTAGTATAGTAGGGCTAAACATTCAGTACTTC. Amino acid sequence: CASSIVGLNIQYF.

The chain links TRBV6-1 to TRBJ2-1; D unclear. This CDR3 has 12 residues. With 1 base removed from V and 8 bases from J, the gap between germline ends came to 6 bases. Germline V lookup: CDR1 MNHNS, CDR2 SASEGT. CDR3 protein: CASSEGRHEQFF. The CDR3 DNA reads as TGTGCCAGCAGTGAAGGCAGACATGAGCAGTTCTTC.